The rows below give T cell receptor beta chains drawn from one sample of a study of CD8 T cells in Susac syndrome. A single record per CDR3 protein comes from TCRdb applying MiXCR to the immunoSEQ multiplex PCR reads. The sample includes some 170,000 distinct CDR3 sequences, approximately 93% of them seen just once. Sequencing input: CD4+ T cells from PBMCs. These receptor sequences come from a human donor with multiple sclerosis. Both conserved end residues are part of each CDR3. The D gene is left open where the match is weak. Some rows mark clone size as missing; the rest say once, few, many or name a class of expanded clone.

clone_size	v_call	d_call	j_call	cdr3_aa	cdr3_nt
.	TRBV20-1	.	TRBJ1-5	CSARDGGSGNQPQHF	TGCAGTGCTAGAGATGGGGGATCGGGCAATCAGCCCCAGCATTTT
.	TRBV29-1	TRBD1	TRBJ2-2	CSVELYPGQGPGELFF	TGCAGCGTTGAACTCTACCCGGGACAGGGTCCGGGGGAGCTGTTTTTT
.	TRBV2	.	TRBJ1-2	CASSEVVGASGYTF	TGTGCCAGCAGTGAAGTAGTGGGGGCTTCTGGCTACACCTTC
.	TRBV7-2	TRBD1	TRBJ2-2	CASSLKGATGELFF	TGTGCCAGCAGCTTAAAGGGGGCCACCGGGGAGCTGTTTTTT
once	TRBV24-1	TRBD1	TRBJ2-5	CATSEYGTGREETQYF	TGTGCCACCAGTGAATACGGGACAGGGAGGGAAGAGACCCAGTACTTC
.	TRBV19	TRBD2	TRBJ2-7	CASSILAGYEQYF	TGTGCCAGTAGTATCCTAGCGGGCTACGAGCAGTACTTC
.	TRBV6-6	.	TRBJ2-3	CASNGDADTQYF	TGTGCCAGCAACGGGGATGCAGATACGCAGTATTTT
.	TRBV9	TRBD1	TRBJ2-5	CASSVSDREETQYF	TGTGCCAGCAGCGTATCAGACAGGGAAGAGACCCAGTACTTC
.	TRBV27	.	TRBJ1-5	CASSLITRKGDQPQHF	TGTGCCAGCAGTTTAATTACTCGGAAAGGGGATCAGCCCCAGCATTTT
.	TRBV5-1	.	TRBJ2-7	CASSWGGQESYEQYF	TGCGCCAGCAGTTGGGGGGGACAGGAGTCCTACGAGCAGTACTTC
once	TRBV29-1	TRBD1	TRBJ1-2	CSVDGDSSHYGYTF	TGCAGCGTGGATGGGGACAGCAGCCACTATGGCTACACCTTC
.	TRBV20-1	.	TRBJ2-3	CSADGREGGTDTQYF	TGCAGTGCTGATGGCAGGGAAGGGGGCACAGATACGCAGTATTTT
.	TRBV7-2	.	TRBJ1-5	CDSSLGSGYSNQPQHF	TGTGACAGCAGCTTAGGGTCGGGCTACAGCAATCAGCCCCAGCATTTT
.	TRBV7-8	TRBD2	TRBJ2-5	CASSAETSGRLGVGEETQYF	TGTGCCAGCAGCGCGGAGACTAGCGGGAGATTAGGGGTGGGAGAGGAGACCCAGTACTTC
.	TRBV28	.	TRBJ2-1	CASSDSRRRRDNEQFF	TGTGCCAGCAGCGACAGTCGAAGGAGGAGGGACAATGAGCAGTTCTTC
.	TRBV9	TRBD2	TRBJ2-7	CASSSQASSGFWDEQYF	TGTGCCAGCAGCTCACAGGCGTCTAGCGGCTTCTGGGACGAGCAGTACTTC
.	TRBV6-1	TRBD2	TRBJ2-4	CASRLSGLGGKNIQYF	TGTGCCAGCAGACTATCGGGACTAGGGGGCAAAAACATTCAGTACTTC
.	TRBV3-1	TRBD1	TRBJ2-5	CASSQDRTGRETQYF	TGTGCCAGCAGCCAAGATCGGACAGGGCGAGAGACCCAGTACTTC
.	TRBV2	TRBD1	TRBJ2-7	CASSDGQGAYEQYF	TGTGCCAGCAGTGACGGGCAGGGGGCCTACGAGCAGTACTTC
.	TRBV12-3/TRBV12-4	.	TRBJ1-5	CASSPTHDRQPQHF	TGTGCCAGCAGTCCGACACACGATAGACAGCCCCAGCATTTT
.	TRBV29-1	.	TRBJ2-7	CSVGRGAQYEQYF	TGCAGCGTTGGCCGCGGAGCCCAATACGAGCAGTACTTC
.	TRBV28	.	TRBJ2-1	CASGPYNEQFF	TGTGCCAGCGGCCCCTACAATGAGCAGTTCTTC
.	TRBV30	.	TRBJ2-6	CAYRSSGANVLTF	TGTGCCTACCGAAGTTCTGGGGCCAACGTCCTGACTTTC
.	TRBV29-1	TRBD2	TRBJ2-4	CSVEVRGAGAEAKNIQYF	TGCAGCGTTGAAGTGAGGGGAGCGGGAGCGGAGGCCAAAAACATTCAGTACTTC
.	TRBV6-6	.	TRBJ2-7	CASRSGRNSYEQYF	TGTGCCAGCAGATCGGGACGGAACTCCTACGAGCAGTACTTC
.	TRBV18	.	TRBJ1-2	CASSSDLQGADGYTF	TGTGCCAGCTCATCCGACCTACAGGGAGCGGATGGCTACACCTTC
.	TRBV7-7	.	TRBJ2-5	CASSLGGAEKETQYF	TGTGCCAGCAGCCTGGGTGGGGCAGAAAAAGAGACCCAGTACTTC
.	TRBV2	TRBD1	TRBJ2-5	CASRTGAETQYF	TGTGCCAGCCGAACAGGGGCAGAGACCCAGTACTTC
.	TRBV5-1	.	TRBJ1-5	CASSLWPGDQPQHF	TGCGCCAGCAGCTTGTGGCCTGGCGATCAGCCCCAGCATTTT
.	TRBV7-2	.	TRBJ1-3	CASSNHRGYGNTIYF	TGTGCCAGCAGCAATCATCGCGGCTATGGAAACACCATATATTTT
.	TRBV7-9	.	TRBJ1-1	CASSREGGSTEAFF	TGTGCCAGCAGCCGAGAGGGAGGTAGCACTGAAGCTTTCTTT
.	TRBV4-1	.	TRBJ2-6	CASSQPRESPPGANVLTF	TGCGCCAGCAGCCAACCTCGGGAGTCCCCCCCTGGGGCCAACGTCCTGACTTTC
once	TRBV12-3/TRBV12-4	.	TRBJ1-4	CASSARVGEKLFF	TGTGCCAGCAGCGCCAGAGTAGGGGAAAAACTGTTTTTT
.	TRBV24-1	.	TRBJ2-5	CATSYRKWKETQYF	TGTGCCACCAGTTACAGGAAGTGGAAGGAGACCCAGTACTTC
.	TRBV19	TRBD1	TRBJ2-2	CASSRTDRDTGELFF	TGTGCCAGTAGTCGGACCGACAGGGATACCGGGGAGCTGTTTTTT
once	TRBV18	.	TRBJ1-4	CASSSPTSTNEKLFF	TGTGCCAGCTCATCCCCCACCTCAACTAATGAAAAACTGTTTTTT